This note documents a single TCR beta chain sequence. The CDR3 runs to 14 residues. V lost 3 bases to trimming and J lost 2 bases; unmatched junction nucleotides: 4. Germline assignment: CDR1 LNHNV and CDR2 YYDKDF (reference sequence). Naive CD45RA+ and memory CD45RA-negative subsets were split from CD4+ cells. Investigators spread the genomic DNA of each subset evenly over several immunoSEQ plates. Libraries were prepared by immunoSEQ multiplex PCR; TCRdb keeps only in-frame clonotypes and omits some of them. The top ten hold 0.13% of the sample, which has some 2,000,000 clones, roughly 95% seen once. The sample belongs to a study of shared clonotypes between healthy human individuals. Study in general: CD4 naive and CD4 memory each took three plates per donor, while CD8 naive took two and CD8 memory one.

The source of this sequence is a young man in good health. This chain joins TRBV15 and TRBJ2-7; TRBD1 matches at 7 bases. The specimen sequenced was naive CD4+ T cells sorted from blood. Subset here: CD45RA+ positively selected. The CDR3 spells CATSRAQGTYEQYF. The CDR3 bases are TGTGCCACCAGCAGGGCACAGGGGACCTACGAGCAGTACTTC.